Each of the 28 T cell receptor beta chains below was sequenced from the same sample in a study of blood T cells in healthy people across ages. The use of a sample-barcoded 5' primer and a J-beta primer mix characterized a second PCR of about 7 to 12 cycles. Each CDR3 protein gets one entry after TCRdb re-called the 5' RACE reads with MiXCR. The profile shows roughly 800,000 distinct CDR3 sequences, around 25% of them singletons. This sample was also put to use in a study of T cells of mothers and their children.

Sequencing used blood. All receptors derive from a boy aged 5-17 years in good health.

V usage is TRBV29-1 and J usage is TRBJ2-7; TRBD1 aligns across 7 bases. The V and J ends lost 4 bases and 5 bases, in that order; junction bases with no gene match: 11. Per germline, CDR1 SQVTM and CDR2 ANQGSEA. This CDR3 has 14 amino acids. The CDR3 region has the DNA TGCAGCGTTGGGAAGACAGGGAATAGGGACGAGCAGTACTTC. Encoded protein: CSVGKTGNRDEQYF.

The chain joins TRBV10-3 to TRBJ1-4; D is undetermined. This CDR3 is 12 amino acids long. Germline CDR1 and CDR2: ENHRY and SYGVKD. The V and J ends lost 5 bases and 3 bases respectively, with 4 bases between them. CDR3 amino acids: CAISPSNEKLFF. As DNA, the CDR3 is TGTGCCATCAGTCCCTCTAATGAAAAACTGTTTTTT.

V usage is TRBV11-3 and J usage is TRBJ2-4; D call uncertain. This CDR3 spans 18 amino acids. In germline, CDR1 is SGHNT, CDR2 YENEEA. Deletions cut 1 base from V and 0 bases from J, with 16 bases between. This CDR3 reads CASSLGNKTLIAKNIQYF. DNA of the CDR3: TGTGCCAGCAGCTTAGGCAATAAGACGCTTATAGCCAAAAACATTCAGTACTTC.

The rearrangement links TRBV12-3 or TRBV12-4 to TRBJ1-5, with 7 bases aligning to TRBD1. CDR3 size: 16 residues. Trimming cost V 6 bases and J 4 bases; bases outside gene matches: 12. This chain's CDR3 is CASRLSTGTDNQPQHF. CDR3 bases: TGTGCCAGCAGGCTTTCAACCGGGACAGATAATCAGCCCCAGCATTTT.

This sequence joins TRBV5-1 and TRBJ2-1; 12 bases are shared with TRBD2. There are 16 residues in the CDR3. The V segment lost 5 bases and the J segment 6 bases; nucleotides outside the gene matches: 9. Germline CDR1 reads SGHRS; CDR2 reads YFSETQ. DNA for the CDR3: TGCGCCAGCAGTATTTATGGGACTAGCGGGCTCAATGAGCAGTTCTTC. Translating gives CASSIYGTSGLNEQFF.

V usage is TRBV4-2 and J usage is TRBJ2-7; D is unclear. V lost 0 bases to trimming and J lost 0 bases, with 12 bases between them. The CDR3 length is 16 residues. CDR1 is LGHNA, CDR2 YNFKEQ, per germline. CDR3 sequence: CASSQEEVTTSYEQYF. The CDR3 DNA follows: TGTGCCAGCAGCCAAGAAGAGGTCACTACCTCCTACGAGCAGTACTTC.

The V call is TRBV10-3, the J call TRBJ2-1, with 11 positions matching TRBD2. Germline V gene sequence: CDR1 ENHRY, CDR2 SYGVKD. This CDR3 is 15 amino acids long. V lost 3 bases and J lost 6; bases outside the gene matches: 4. CDR3 nucleotide sequence: TGTGCCATCAGTGATATACTAGCGGGAGTCAATGAGCAGTTCTTC. It translates to CAISDILAGVNEQFF.

The chain carries TRBV9 and TRBJ2-5; 7 positions agree with TRBD1. The CDR3 extends over 14 amino acids. Germline V lookup: CDR1 SGDLS, CDR2 YYNGEE. Losses at the gene ends were 3 bases for V and 5 bases for J; bases not matched to a gene: 7. The CDR3 DNA reads as TGTGCCAGCAGCGCAGGGACAGACGGGGAGACCCAGTACTTC. Its protein product is CASSAGTDGETQYF.

The chain recombines TRBV6-6 with TRBJ1-5; a possible D gene is TRBD1 (6 bases). CDR1 is MNHNY and CDR2 is SVGAGI in the germline V gene (reference sequence). This CDR3 spans 13 amino acids. The V and J ends lost 5 bases and 6 bases respectively, with 11 bases between them. The CDR3 loop is CASSRQGSQPQHF. CDR3 DNA sequence: TGTGCCAGCAGTCGTCAGGGGAGTCAGCCCCAGCATTTT.

The rearrangement uses TRBV5-1 and TRBJ2-1; 9 nucleotides align to TRBD1. With 4 bases clipped from V and 8 bases from J, the junction kept 10 bases outside the gene matches. CDR1 SGHRS and CDR2 YFSETQ come from the germline V gene. This CDR3 is 15 amino acids long. This CDR3 reads CASSRGQGGWDEQFF. The CDR3 DNA sequence: TGCGCCAGCAGCAGGGGACAGGGAGGGTGGGATGAGCAGTTCTTC.

In this sample, this clonotype turned up many times. The rearrangement uses TRBV12-3 or TRBV12-4 and TRBJ2-3; D remains ambiguous. CDR3 length: 13 amino acids. Trimming pared 6 bases from V and 0 bases from J, leaving 7 bases between. CDR3 in amino acids: CASSLSSTDTQYF. The CDR3 coding sequence is TGTGCCAGCAGCTTGAGTAGCACAGATACGCAGTATTTT.

The chain links TRBV12-2 to TRBJ2-7; the table names TRBD2, a call not compared with the DNA. TRBV12-2 is labeled a pseudogene. CDR3 size: 16 residues. CDR3 bases: TGTGCAAGTCGCTTAGCGGAGACTAGCGGGGGCGAAGAGCAGTACTTC. It encodes CASRLAETSGGEEQYF.

In this sample, this clonotype turned up a few times. The rearrangement uses TRBV2 and TRBJ2-4; D not certain. Trimming took 3 bases from V and 5 from J, leaving 11 bases between them. Germline CDR1 is SNHLY and CDR2 is FYNNEI. The CDR3 spans 14 residues. CDR3 sequence (DNA): TGTGCCAGCAGTGAGACGGACCCCCAAAACATTCAGTACTTC. It encodes CASSETDPQNIQYF.

This rearrangement joins TRBV27 to TRBJ1-2; 9 bases fit TRBD1. The CDR3 sequence is 15 residues long. The V and J ends lost 6 bases and 3 bases, in that order; junction bases with no gene match: 8. Germline-derived CDR1 and CDR2 are MNHEY and SMNVEV (reference sequence). CDR3 sequence (DNA): TGTGCCAGCAGGGGGACAGGGTCTTTGTACTATGGCTACACCTTC. Translating it yields CASRGTGSLYYGYTF.

As concerns this clonotype: Relative to the germline gene, one junction end is altered; a read error may explain this. The J gene is TRBJ1-4, the V gene TRBV20-1, with D unresolved. Per the germline V gene, CDR1 is DFQATT and CDR2 is SNEGSKA (reference sequence). This CDR3 contains 15 residues. CDR3 sequence: CGAREGTSGTEKLFF. Here the CDR3 DNA reads TGCGGTGCTAGAGAAGGCACGTCGGGAACTGAAAAACTGTTTTTT.

This clonotype was seen only a few times. The gene calls are TRBV10-3 and TRBJ2-3, with 9 nucleotides matching TRBD1. Germline trimming cut 4 bases from V and 2 bases from J; bases unmatched to any gene: 7. Germline V CDR1 and CDR2: ENHRY, SYGVKD. There are 16 residues in the CDR3. CDR3 sequence reads: CAISGGTGLDTDTQYF. DNA of the CDR3: TGTGCCATCAGTGGCGGGACAGGGCTTGACACAGATACGCAGTATTTT.

This sequence joins TRBV20-1 and TRBJ2-5; D gene uncertain. The CDR3 has 13 residues. With 1 base removed from V and 5 bases from J, the gap between germline ends came to 11 bases. The germline V gene has CDR1 DFQATT and CDR2 SNEGSKA (reference sequence). CDR3 in amino acids: CSARVSVRETQYF. CDR3 DNA: TGCAGTGCTAGAGTTTCGGTGAGGGAGACCCAGTACTTC.

The chain is built from TRBV29-1 and TRBJ2-3; a possible D gene is TRBD1 (5 bases). The CDR3 has 13 amino acids. The ends were cut back, 7 bases at V and 2 bases at J, with 13 bases in the middle. Germline V gene sequence: CDR1 SQVTM, CDR2 ANQGSEA. The chain's CDR3 is CSARQIITDTQYF. CDR3 bases: TGCAGCGCAAGACAGATTATCACAGATACGCAGTATTTT.

The rearrangement joins TRBV12-3 or TRBV12-4 to TRBJ2-3; D not resolved. The CDR3 extends over 13 amino acids. V lost 8 bases and J 2 bases, leaving 11 bases between the germline ends. CDR3 sequence: CASRTEFTDTQYF. The CDR3 DNA reads as TGTGCCAGCCGGACGGAATTCACAGATACGCAGTATTTT.

CDR3 amino acids: CASSQDGGAGGELFF. Written as DNA, the CDR3 is TGTGCCAGCAGCCAGGACGGGGGCGCCGGCGGGGAGCTGTTTTTT. The V call is TRBV7-2, the J call TRBJ2-2; either TRBD1 or TRBD2 may fit D (6 bases each). The CDR3 has 15 amino acids. Germline CDR1 SGHTA, CDR2 FQGNSA. Trimming left V 5 bases short and J 7 bases short, with 17 bases between.

In its sample, this clonotype was seen a few times. V usage is TRBV7-9 and J usage is TRBJ2-7; perhaps TRBD1 as D (5 bases). In germline, CDR1 is SEHNR, CDR2 FQNEAQ (reference sequence). Deletions cut 5 bases from V and 2 bases from J, with 10 bases between. The length of the CDR3 is 13 residues. CDR3 in amino acids: CASSPDSAYEQYF. In nucleotides, the CDR3 is TGTGCCAGCAGCCCAGACAGCGCCTACGAGCAGTACTTC.

The chain is built from TRBV6-1 and TRBJ2-7; 8 bases agree with TRBD1. Trimming at V came to 3 bases and at J to 5 bases, leaving 9 bases not matched to a gene. This CDR3 comprises 15 residues. Per the germline V gene, CDR1 is MNHNS and CDR2 is SASEGT. The CDR3: CASSDLPGQGHEQYF. The CDR3 DNA reads TGTGCCAGCAGTGACTTGCCAGGACAGGGCCACGAGCAGTACTTC.

The chain has TRBV7-2 and TRBJ2-7, with D perhaps matching TRBD1 or TRBD2 (5 bases each). This CDR3 is built from 16 residues. V was cut by 1 base and J by 2 bases, with 15 bases left in between. The germline gives CDR1 SGHTA, CDR2 FQGNSA. In nucleotides, the CDR3 is TGTGCCAGCAGCTTAGGAGGGGCAGGACTTGCCTACGAGCAGTACTTC. It translates to CASSLGGAGLAYEQYF.

There are a few counts of this clonotype. Written as DNA, the CDR3 is TGTGCCAGCAGTTTCTTATCCGCGGGTGAGGAGACCCAGTACTTC. Translation: CASSFLSAGEETQYF. This rearrangement joins TRBV27 to TRBJ2-1, with a tentative D call TRBD2 (5 bases). The J call may be incorrect, as the DNA end agrees better with TRBJ2-5. The CDR3 consists of 15 residues. The V gene's germline CDR1 is MNHEY and CDR2 SMNVEV (reference sequence).

The J gene is TRBJ1-4, the V gene TRBV4-3; D might be TRBD1 (6 bases). V lost 0 bases, J lost 4 bases, and 15 bases lay in between. CDR3 size: 17 residues. Germline CDR1 and CDR2: LGHNA and YSLEER. The CDR3 here is CASSQDIRTAINEKLFF. CDR3 nucleotides: TGCGCCAGCAGCCAAGATATTCGGACAGCAATTAATGAAAAACTGTTTTTT.

The chain has TRBV10-3 and TRBJ2-1; 7 bases match TRBD2. V dropped 2 bases and J dropped 9; count of bases not matched to a gene: 10. The V gene's germline CDR1 is ENHRY and CDR2 SYGVKD. This CDR3 spans 15 amino acids. This CDR3 reads CAISEDWRGGTEQFF. As DNA, the CDR3 is TGTGCCATCAGTGAGGATTGGCGCGGGGGAACTGAGCAGTTCTTC.

The V and J genes are TRBV21-1 and TRBJ1-4; whether TRBD1, the table's D call, matches the DNA was not checked. TRBV21-1 is given as a pseudogene. The CDR3 consists of 17 residues. The DNA for the CDR3 is TGTGCCAGCAGCAAAGTAGGGCGGACCGCGACTAATGAAAAACTGTTTTTT. Translated, it gives CASSKVGRTATNEKLFF.

A few counts support this clonotype. The chain links TRBV20-1 to TRBJ2-5, with 9 bases lining up with TRBD1. The better agreement between TRBJ2-7 and the DNA end casts doubt on the J call. The CDR3 consists of 15 residues. Germline V gene data show CDR1 as DFQATT and CDR2 as SNEGSKA (reference sequence). CDR3 sequence reads: CSAYQTGTGTYEQYF. Written as DNA, the CDR3 is TGCAGTGCTTACCAAACCGGGACAGGGACTTACGAGCAGTACTTC.